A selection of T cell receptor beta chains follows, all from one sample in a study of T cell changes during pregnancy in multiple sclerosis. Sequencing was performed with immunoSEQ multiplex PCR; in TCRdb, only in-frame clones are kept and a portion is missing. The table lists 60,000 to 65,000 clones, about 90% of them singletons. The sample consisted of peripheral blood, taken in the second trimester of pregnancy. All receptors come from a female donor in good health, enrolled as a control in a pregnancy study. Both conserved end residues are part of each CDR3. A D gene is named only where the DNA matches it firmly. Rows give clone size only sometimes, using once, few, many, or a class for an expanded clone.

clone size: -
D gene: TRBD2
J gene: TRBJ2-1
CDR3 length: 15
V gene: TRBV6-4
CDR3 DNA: TGTGCCAGCAGTGACTCGACTAGCGGGAGCAATGAGCAGTTCTTC
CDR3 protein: CASSDSTSGSNEQFF

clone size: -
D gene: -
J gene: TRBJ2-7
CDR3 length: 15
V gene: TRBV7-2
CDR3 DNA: TGTGCCAGCAGCGCAAGCCCGAACCCCTCCTACGAGCAGTACTTC
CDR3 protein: CASSASPNPSYEQYF

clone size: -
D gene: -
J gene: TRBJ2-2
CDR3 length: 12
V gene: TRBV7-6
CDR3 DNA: TGTGCCAGCAGCTCCTCGGGCGGGGAGCTGTTTTTT
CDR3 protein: CASSSSGGELFF

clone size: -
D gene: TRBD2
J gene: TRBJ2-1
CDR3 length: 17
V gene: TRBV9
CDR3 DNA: TGTGCCAGCAGCGTTCGGACTAGCGGGAGCTCCTACAATGAGCAGTTCTTC
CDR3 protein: CASSVRTSGSSYNEQFF

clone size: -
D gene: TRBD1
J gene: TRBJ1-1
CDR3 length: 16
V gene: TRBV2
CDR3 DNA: TGTGCCAGCAGTGACAGGACAGGGAAGGGGAACACTGAAGCTTTCTTT
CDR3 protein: CASSDRTGKGNTEAFF

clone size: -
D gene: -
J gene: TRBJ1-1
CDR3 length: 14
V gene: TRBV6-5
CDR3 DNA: TGTGCCAGCAGTTATATCGACAGCAACACTGAAGCTTTCTTT
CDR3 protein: CASSYIDSNTEAFF

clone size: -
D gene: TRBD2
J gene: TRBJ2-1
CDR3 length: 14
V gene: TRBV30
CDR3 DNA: TGTGCCTGGAGTGTTCTAGCGGGGTTGAATGAGCAGTTCTTC
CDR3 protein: CAWSVLAGLNEQFF

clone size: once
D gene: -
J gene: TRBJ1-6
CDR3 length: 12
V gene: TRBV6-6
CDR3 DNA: TGTGCCAGCAGCTACGGGCTCCGACCCCTCCACTTT
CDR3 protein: CASSYGLRPLHF

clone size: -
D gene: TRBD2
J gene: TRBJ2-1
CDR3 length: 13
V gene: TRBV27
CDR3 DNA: TGTGCCAGCTGTAGCGGGAGCTGTATTGAGCAGTTCTTC
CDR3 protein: CASCSGSCIEQFF

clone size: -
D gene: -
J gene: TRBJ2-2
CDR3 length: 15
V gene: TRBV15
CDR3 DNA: TGTGCCACCGGGCAGGGGGGAATCTTGAGCGGGGAGCTGTTTTTT
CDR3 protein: CATGQGGILSGELFF

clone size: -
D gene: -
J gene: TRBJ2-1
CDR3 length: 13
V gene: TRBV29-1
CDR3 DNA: TGCAGCGTTGAAGATTATCAGACTTATGAGCAGTTCTTC
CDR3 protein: CSVEDYQTYEQFF

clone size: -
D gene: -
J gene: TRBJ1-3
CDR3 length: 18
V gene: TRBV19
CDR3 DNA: TGTGCCAGTAGCACCAAAACGCAGGGGATCTACTCTGGAAACACCATATATTTT
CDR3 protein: CASSTKTQGIYSGNTIYF

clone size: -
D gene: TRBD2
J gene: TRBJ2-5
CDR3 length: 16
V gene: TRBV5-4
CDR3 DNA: TGTGCCAGCAGGAGGTCCGGGACTAGCGGAGGGGAGACCCAGTACTTC
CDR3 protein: CASRRSGTSGGETQYF

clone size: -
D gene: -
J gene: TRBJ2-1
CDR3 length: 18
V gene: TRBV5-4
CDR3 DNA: TGTGCCAGCAGCCCTGAAAGGAGGTTTGAGCGGGTTTACAATGAGCAGTTCTTC
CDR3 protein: CASSPERRFERVYNEQFF

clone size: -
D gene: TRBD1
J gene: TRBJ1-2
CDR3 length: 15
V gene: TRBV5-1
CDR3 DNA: TGCGCCAGCAGCAGTTGGACAGGGGAAAATAGTGGCTACACCTTC
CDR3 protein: CASSSWTGENSGYTF

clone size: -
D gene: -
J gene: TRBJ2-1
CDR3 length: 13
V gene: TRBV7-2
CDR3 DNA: TGTGCCAGCAGCTTAGGACTAATGAATGAGCAGTTCTTC
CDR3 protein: CASSLGLMNEQFF

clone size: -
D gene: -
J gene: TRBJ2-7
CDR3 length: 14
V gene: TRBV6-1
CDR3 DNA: TGTGCCAGCAGTGAAAGGAGGGACTCAGGCGAGCAGTACTTC
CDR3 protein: CASSERRDSGEQYF

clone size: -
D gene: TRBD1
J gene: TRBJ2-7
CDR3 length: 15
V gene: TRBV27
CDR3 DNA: TGTGCCAGCAGTCTACGGACAGGGGCCCACTACGAGCAGTACTTC
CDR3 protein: CASSLRTGAHYEQYF

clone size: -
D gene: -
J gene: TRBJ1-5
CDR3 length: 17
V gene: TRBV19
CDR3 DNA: TGTGCCAGTAGTAGTAGGAGGAACGATTATAGCAATCAGCCCCAGCATTTT
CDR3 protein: CASSSRRNDYSNQPQHF

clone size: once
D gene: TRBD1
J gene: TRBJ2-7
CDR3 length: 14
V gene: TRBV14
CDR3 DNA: TGTGCCAGCAGCTTAGGGGGCGGCTCTACGGTGCAGTACTTC
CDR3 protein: CASSLGGGSTVQYF

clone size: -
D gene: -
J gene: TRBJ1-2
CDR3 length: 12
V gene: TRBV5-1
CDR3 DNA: TGCGCCAGCAGCGAACAGAGCTATGGCTACACCTTC
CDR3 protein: CASSEQSYGYTF

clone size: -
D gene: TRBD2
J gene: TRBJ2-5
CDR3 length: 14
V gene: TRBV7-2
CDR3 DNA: TGTGCCAGCCGCTTGCGGGGGGCCGGGGAGACCCAGTACTTC
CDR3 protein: CASRLRGAGETQYF

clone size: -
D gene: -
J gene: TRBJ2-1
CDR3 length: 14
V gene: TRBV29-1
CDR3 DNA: TGCAGCGTTGGGACTGCCAGCTCCTACAATGAGCAGTTCTTC
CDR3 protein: CSVGTASSYNEQFF

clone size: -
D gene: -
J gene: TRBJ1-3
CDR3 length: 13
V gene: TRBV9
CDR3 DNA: TGTGCCAGCAGCGTGCGAGGGGGGGACACCATATATTTT
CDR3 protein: CASSVRGGDTIYF

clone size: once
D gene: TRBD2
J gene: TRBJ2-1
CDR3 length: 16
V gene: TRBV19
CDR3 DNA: TGTGCCAGTAGGGTTAGCGGGGGGAAGACCTACAATGAGCAGTTCTTC
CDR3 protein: CASRVSGGKTYNEQFF

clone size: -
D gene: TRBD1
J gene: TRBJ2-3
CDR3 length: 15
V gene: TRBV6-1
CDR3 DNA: TGTGCCAGCAGGAGTTCGGGGACAGGCTCGTTTACGCAGTATTTT
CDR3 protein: CASRSSGTGSFTQYF

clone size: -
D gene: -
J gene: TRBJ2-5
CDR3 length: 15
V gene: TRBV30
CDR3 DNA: TGTGCCTGGACCCCCTTGGCTACCTCGTCAGGGACCCAGTACTTC
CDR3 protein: CAWTPLATSSGTQYF

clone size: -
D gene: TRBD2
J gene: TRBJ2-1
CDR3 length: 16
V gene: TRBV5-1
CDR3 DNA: TGCGCCAGCAGCGGATCCGGGACTAGCGGGACGGGTGAGCAGTTCTTC
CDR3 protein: CASSGSGTSGTGEQFF

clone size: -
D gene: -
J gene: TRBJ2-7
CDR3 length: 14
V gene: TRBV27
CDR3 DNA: TGTGCCAGCAGCCCCGTGGGGAGCTCCTACGAGCAGTACTTC
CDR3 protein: CASSPVGSSYEQYF

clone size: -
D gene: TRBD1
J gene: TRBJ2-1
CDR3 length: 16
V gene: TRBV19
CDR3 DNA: TGTGCCAGTAGTATAAATATGGGGACAGGGTGGGATGAGCAGTTCTTC
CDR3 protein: CASSINMGTGWDEQFF

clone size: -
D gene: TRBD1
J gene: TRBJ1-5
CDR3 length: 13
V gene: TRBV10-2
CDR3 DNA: TGCGCCAGCACCGGACAGGCCCAGGGGCCCCAGCATTTT
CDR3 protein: CASTGQAQGPQHF

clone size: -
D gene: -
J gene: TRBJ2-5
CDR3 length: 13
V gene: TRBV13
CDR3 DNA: TGTGCCAGCAGCTTAGAACCATCCGGGACCCAGTACTTC
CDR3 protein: CASSLEPSGTQYF

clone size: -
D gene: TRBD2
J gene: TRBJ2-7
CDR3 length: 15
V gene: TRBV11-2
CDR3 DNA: TGTGCCAGCAGCTTACAAAGCGGGGGGGCGGGTGAGCAGTACTTC
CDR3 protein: CASSLQSGGAGEQYF

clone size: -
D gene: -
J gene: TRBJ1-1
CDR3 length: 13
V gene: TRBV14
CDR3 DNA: TGTGCCAGCAGCCAGGGGGCTAACACTGAAGCTTTCTTT
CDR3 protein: CASSQGANTEAFF

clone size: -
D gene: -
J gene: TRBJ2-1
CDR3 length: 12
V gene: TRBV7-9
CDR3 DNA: TGTGCCAGCAGCTTACAGGGAATAGAGCAGTTCTTC
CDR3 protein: CASSLQGIEQFF

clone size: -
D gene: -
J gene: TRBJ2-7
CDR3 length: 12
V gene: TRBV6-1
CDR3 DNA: TGTGCCAGCAAGGACAGAGTCTACGAGCAGTACTTC
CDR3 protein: CASKDRVYEQYF

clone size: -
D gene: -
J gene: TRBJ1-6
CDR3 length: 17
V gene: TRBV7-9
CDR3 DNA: TGTGCCAGCAGCTTAAGGGGCCTGAGCTCCTATAATTCACCCCTCCACTTT
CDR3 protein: CASSLRGLSSYNSPLHF

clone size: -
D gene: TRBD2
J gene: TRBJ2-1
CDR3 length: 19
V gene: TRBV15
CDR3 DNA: TGTGCCACTAGCCCCCACGGAAGGACTAGCGGGAGGGCCCCCAATGAGCAGTTCTTC
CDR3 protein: CATSPHGRTSGRAPNEQFF

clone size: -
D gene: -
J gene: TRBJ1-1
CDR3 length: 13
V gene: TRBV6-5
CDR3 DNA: TGTGCCAGCAGCACGCAGCGGAACACTGAAGCTTTCTTT
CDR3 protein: CASSTQRNTEAFF

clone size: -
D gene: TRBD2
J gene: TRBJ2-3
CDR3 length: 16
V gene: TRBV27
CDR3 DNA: TGTGCCAGCAGGGCGGGGGGGTCCTCGGGCACAGATACGCAGTATTTT
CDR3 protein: CASRAGGSSGTDTQYF

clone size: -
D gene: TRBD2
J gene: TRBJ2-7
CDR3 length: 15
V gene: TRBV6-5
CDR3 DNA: TGTGCCAGCAGTGCCGCCGGGACTAGAGACAACGAGCAGTACTTC
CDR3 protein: CASSAAGTRDNEQYF

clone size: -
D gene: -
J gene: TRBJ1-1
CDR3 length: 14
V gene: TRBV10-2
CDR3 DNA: TGCGCCAGCAGTGAGCGCAGGGCCGACACTGAAGCTTTCTTT
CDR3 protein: CASSERRADTEAFF

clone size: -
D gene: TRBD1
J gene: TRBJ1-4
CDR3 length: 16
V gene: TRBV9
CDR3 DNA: TGTGCCAGCAGCGTAACAGGGGGCGTAGGAGGGGAAAAACTGTTTTTT
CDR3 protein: CASSVTGGVGGEKLFF

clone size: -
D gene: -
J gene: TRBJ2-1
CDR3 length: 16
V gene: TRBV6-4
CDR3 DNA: TGTGCCAGCAGTGACCGCCCCCAGGGGTCCTACAATGAGCAGTTCTTC
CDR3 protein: CASSDRPQGSYNEQFF

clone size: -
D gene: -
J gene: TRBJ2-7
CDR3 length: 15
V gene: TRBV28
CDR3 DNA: TGTGCCAGCAGTTCCGGCGACGTAGCATCCTACGAGCAGTACTTC
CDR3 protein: CASSSGDVASYEQYF

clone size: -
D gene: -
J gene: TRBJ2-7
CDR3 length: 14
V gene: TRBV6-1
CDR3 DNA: TGTGCCAGTACCTTAGCGGATTCAACCTACGAGCAGTACTTC
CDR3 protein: CASTLADSTYEQYF

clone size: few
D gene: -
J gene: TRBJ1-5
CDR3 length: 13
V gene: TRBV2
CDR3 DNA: TGTGCCAGCAGTGTCGGGGGGTATCAGCCCCAGCATTTT
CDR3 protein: CASSVGGYQPQHF

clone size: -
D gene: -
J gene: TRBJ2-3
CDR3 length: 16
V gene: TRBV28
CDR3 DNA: TGTGCCAGCAGTTTAATCGGGGAAGGGTACACAGATACGCAGTATTTT
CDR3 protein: CASSLIGEGYTDTQYF

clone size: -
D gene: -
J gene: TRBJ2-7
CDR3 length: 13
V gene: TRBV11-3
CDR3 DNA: TGTGCCAGCAGCACAACAGCTACCTACGAGCAGTACTTC
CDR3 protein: CASSTTATYEQYF

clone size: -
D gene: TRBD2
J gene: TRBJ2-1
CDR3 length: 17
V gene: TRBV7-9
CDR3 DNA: TGTGCCAGCAGCTTAGGACTAGCATCTCCCTCCTACAATGAGCAGTTCTTC
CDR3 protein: CASSLGLASPSYNEQFF

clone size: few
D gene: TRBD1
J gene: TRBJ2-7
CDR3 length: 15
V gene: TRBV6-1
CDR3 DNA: TGTGCCAGCAGTGAAGGTACAGGGGGCCCCTACGAGCAGTACTTC
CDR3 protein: CASSEGTGGPYEQYF

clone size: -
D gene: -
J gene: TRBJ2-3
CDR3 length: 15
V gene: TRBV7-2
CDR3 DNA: TGTGCCAGCAGCTTAGTGATCGGGGGGCCAGATACGCAGTATTTT
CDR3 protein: CASSLVIGGPDTQYF

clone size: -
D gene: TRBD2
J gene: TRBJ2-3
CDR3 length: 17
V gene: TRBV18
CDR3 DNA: TGTGCCAGCTCACGGAGGACTAGCGGGGTTTCGAATAGTACGCAGTATTTT
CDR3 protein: CASSRRTSGVSNSTQYF

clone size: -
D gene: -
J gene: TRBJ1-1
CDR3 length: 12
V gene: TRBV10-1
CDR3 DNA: TGCGCCAGCAGACAAGACAGGCCTGAAGCTTTCTTT
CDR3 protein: CASRQDRPEAFF

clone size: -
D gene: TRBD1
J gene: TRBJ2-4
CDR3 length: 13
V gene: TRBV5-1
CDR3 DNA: TGCGCCAGCAAACAGGGGGCCAAAAACATTCAGTACTTC
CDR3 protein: CASKQGAKNIQYF